Detailed here is one TCR beta chain. Its cognate antigen is unknown. Trimming left V 0 bases short and J 7 bases short, with 12 bases between. CDR3 length: 14 residues. From germline, CDR1 is MNHEY and CDR2 SVGEGT. This sample was taken from a study of T cell repertoires in cytomegalovirus infection. TCRdb reprocessed the reads with MiXCR, giving one entry per CDR3 protein. The sample contains roughly 700,000 distinct CDR3 sequences, approximately 33% of which appear only once. Sequencing was performed on cultured PBMCs, taken from culture after CMV antigen stimulation. The chain combines TRBV6-2 or TRBV6-3 with TRBJ2-5; weak D call: TRBD2 (7 bases). The sequence was collected from a human donor in good health (CMV status not recorded). Some clones in this sample may be carry-over from other donors' samples. As DNA, the CDR3 is TGTGCCAGCAGTTACTCGGGGGGGCCGAGGACCCAGTACTTC. Its translation: CASSYSGGPRTQYF.